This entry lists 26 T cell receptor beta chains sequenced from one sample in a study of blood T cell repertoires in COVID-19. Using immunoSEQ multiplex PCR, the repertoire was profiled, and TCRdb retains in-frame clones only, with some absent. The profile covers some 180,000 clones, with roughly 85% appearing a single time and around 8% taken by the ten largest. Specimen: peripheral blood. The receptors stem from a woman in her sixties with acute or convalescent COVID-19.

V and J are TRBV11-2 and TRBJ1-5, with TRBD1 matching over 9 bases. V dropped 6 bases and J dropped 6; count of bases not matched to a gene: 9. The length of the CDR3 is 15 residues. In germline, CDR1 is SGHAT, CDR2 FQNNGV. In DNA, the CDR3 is TGTGCCAGCAGTGTCGGGACAGGGCCGGGTCAGCCCCAGCATTTT. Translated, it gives CASSVGTGPGQPQHF.

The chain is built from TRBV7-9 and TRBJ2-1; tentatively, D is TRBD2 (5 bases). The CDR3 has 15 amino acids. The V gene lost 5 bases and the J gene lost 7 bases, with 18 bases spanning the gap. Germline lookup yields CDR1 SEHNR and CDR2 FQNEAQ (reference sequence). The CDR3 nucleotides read TGTGCCAGCAGCCCTAAGTCTAGCACGGGGAATGAGCAGTTCTTC. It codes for CASSPKSSTGNEQFF.

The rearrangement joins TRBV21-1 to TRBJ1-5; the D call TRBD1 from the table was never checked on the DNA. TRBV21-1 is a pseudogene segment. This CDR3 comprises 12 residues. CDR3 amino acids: CASSKTGQPQHF. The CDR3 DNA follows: TGTGCCAGCAGCAAGACAGGTCAGCCCCAGCATTTT.

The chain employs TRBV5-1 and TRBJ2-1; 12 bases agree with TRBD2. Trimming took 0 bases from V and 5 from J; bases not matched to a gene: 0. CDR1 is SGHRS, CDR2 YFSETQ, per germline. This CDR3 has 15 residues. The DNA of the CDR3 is TGCGCCAGCAGCTTGGGGACTAGCGGGGACAATGAGCAGTTCTTC. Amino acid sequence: CASSLGTSGDNEQFF.

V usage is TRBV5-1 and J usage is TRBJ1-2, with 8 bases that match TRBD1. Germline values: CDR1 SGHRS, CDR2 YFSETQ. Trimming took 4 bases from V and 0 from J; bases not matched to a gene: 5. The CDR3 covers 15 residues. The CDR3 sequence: CASSTQGAANYGYTF. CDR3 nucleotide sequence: TGCGCCAGCAGCACCCAGGGGGCAGCTAACTATGGCTACACCTTC.

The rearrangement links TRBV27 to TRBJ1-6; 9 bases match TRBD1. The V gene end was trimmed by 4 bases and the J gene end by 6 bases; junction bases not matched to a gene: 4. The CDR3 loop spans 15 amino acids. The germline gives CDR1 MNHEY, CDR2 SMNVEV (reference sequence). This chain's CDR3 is CASSYTGGSNSPLHF. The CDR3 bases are TGTGCCAGCAGTTACACAGGGGGCAGTAATTCACCCCTCCACTTT.

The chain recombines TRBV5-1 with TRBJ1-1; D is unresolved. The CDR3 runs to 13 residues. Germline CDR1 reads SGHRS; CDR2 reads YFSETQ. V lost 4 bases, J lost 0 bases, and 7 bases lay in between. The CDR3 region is CASSGEMNTEAFF. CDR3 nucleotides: TGCGCCAGCAGCGGAGAGATGAACACTGAAGCTTTCTTT.

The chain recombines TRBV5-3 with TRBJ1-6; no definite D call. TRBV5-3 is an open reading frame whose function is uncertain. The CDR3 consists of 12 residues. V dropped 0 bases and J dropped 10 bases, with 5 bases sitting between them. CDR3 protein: CARSLGRSPLHF. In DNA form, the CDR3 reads TGTGCCAGAAGCTTGGGTAGATCACCCCTCCACTTT.

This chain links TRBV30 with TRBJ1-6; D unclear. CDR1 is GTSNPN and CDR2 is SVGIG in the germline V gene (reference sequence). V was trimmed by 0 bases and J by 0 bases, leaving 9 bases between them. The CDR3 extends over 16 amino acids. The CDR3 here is CAWSVAGSSYNSPLHF. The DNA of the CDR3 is TGTGCCTGGAGTGTCGCAGGCAGCTCCTATAATTCACCCCTCCACTTT. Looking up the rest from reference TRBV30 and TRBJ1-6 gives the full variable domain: SQTIHQWPATLVQPVGSPLSLECTVEGTSNPNLYWYRQAAGRGLQLLFYSVGIGQISSEVPQNLSASRPQDRQFILSSKKLLLSDSGFYLCAWSVAGSSYNSPLHFGNGTRLTVT.

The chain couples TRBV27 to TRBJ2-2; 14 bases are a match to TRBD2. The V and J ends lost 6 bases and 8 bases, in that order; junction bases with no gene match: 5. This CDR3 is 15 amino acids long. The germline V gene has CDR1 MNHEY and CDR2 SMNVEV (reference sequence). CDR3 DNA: TGTGCCAGCAGGGGGACTAGCGGGAGAAGGGGGGAGCTGTTTTTT. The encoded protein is CASRGTSGRRGELFF.

The CDR3 loop reads CASSLLEYSPLHF. In DNA, the CDR3 is TGTGCCAGCAGCTTACTTGAGTATTCACCCCTCCACTTT. V is TRBV7-9 and J is TRBJ1-6; D gene ambiguous. V lost 2 bases and J 8 bases, leaving 7 bases between the germline ends. The CDR3 has 13 residues. Germline loops: CDR1 SEHNR, CDR2 FQNEAQ (reference sequence).

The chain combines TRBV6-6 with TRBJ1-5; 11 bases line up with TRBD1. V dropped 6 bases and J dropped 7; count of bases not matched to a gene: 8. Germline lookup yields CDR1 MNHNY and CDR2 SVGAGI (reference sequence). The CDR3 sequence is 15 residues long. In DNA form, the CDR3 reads TGTGCCAGCAGCACCCGGGACAGGGGGGACCAGCCCCAGCATTTT. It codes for CASSTRDRGDQPQHF.

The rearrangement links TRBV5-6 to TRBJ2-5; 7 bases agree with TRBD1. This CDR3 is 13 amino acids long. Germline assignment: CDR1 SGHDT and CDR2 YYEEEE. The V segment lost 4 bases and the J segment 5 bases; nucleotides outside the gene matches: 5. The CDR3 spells CASSRDSRETQYF. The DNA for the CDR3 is TGTGCCAGCAGCCGGGACAGCAGGGAGACCCAGTACTTC.

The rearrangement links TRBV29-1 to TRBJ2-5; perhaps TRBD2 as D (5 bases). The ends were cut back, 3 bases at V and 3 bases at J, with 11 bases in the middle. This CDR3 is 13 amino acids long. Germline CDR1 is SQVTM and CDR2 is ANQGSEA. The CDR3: CSVDRLAEETQYF. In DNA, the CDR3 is TGCAGCGTTGATAGGCTAGCAGAAGAGACCCAGTACTTC.

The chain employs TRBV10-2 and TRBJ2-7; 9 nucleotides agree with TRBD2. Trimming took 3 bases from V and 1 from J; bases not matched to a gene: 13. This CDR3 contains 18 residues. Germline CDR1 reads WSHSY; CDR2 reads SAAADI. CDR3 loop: CASSEHGIALAGSYEQYF. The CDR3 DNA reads TGCGCCAGCAGTGAACACGGTATAGCTCTAGCGGGATCCTACGAGCAGTACTTC.

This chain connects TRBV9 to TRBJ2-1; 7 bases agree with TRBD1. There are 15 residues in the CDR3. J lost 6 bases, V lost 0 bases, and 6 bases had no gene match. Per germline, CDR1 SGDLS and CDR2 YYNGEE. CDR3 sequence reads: CASSVGQGVGNEQFF. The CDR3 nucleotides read TGTGCCAGCAGCGTAGGGCAGGGGGTAGGCAATGAGCAGTTCTTC.

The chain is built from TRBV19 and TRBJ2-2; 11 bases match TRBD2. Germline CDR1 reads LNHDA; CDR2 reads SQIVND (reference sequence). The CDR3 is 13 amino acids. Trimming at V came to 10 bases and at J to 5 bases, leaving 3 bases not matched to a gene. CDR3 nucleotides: TGTGCCACCCGGACTAGCGGGACCGGGGAGCTGTTTTTT. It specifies CATRTSGTGELFF. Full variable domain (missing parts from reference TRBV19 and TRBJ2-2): DGGITQSPKYLFRKEGQNVTLSCEQNLNHDAMYWYRQDPGQGLRLIYYSQIVNDFQKGDIAEGYSVSREKKESFPLTVTSAQKNPTAFYLCATRTSGTGELFFGEGSRLTVL.

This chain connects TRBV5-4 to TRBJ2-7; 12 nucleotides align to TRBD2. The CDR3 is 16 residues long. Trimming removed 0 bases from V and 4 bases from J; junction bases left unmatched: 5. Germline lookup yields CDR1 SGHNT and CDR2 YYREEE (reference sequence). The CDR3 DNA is TGTGCCAGCAGCTTGGCGCAGACTAGCGGGAGTTACGAGCAGTACTTC. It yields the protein CASSLAQTSGSYEQYF.

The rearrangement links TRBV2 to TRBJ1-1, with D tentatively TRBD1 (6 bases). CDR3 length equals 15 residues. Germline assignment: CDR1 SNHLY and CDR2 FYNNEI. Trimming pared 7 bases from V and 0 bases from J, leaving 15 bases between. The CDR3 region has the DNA TGTGCCAGCACCGGACAGATTTTGATGAACACTGAAGCTTTCTTT. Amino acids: CASTGQILMNTEAFF.

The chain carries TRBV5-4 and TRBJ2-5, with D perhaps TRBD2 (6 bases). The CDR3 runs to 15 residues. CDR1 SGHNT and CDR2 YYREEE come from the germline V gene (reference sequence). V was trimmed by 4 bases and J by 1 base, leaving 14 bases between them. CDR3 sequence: CASSATTGVQETQYF. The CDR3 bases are TGTGCCAGCAGCGCAACGACGGGGGTCCAAGAGACCCAGTACTTC.

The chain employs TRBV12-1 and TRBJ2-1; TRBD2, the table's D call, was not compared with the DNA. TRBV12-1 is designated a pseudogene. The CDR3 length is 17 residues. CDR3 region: CASSFSPEGGPSGEQFF. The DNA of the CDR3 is TGTGCCAGCAGCTTTTCTCCCGAGGGAGGGCCGTCGGGTGAGCAGTTCTTC.

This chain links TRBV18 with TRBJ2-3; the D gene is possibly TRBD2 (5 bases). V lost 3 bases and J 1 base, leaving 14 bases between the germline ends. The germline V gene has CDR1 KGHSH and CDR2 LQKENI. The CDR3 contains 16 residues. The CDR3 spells CASSPLLDSGTDTQYF. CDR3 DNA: TGTGCCAGCTCACCGCTATTGGACTCCGGCACAGATACGCAGTATTTT. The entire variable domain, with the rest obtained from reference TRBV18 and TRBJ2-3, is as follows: NAGVMQNPRHLVRRRGQEARLRCSPMKGHSHVYWYRQLPEEGLKFMVYLQKENIIDESGMPKERFSAEFPKEGPSILRIQQVVRGDSAAYFCASSPLLDSGTDTQYFGPGTRLTVL.

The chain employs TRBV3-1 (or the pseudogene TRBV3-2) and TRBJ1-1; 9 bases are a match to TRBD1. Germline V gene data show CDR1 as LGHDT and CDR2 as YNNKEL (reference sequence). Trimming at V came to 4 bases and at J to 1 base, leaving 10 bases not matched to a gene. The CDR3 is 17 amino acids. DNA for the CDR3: TGTGCCAGCAGCCCCTCCCCGGGACAGGGTGAGAACACTGAAGCTTTCTTT. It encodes CASSPSPGQGENTEAFF.

This chain's CDR3 is CASSLVSSGGELFF. CDR3 coding DNA: TGTGCCAGCAGCTTAGTTAGTAGCGGCGGGGAGCTGTTTTTT. V is TRBV11-2 and J is TRBJ2-2; the D gene is possibly TRBD2 (6 bases). This CDR3 comprises 14 residues. CDR1 is SGHAT and CDR2 is FQNNGV in the germline V gene. Trimming stripped 1 base from V and 7 bases from J, with 10 bases between.

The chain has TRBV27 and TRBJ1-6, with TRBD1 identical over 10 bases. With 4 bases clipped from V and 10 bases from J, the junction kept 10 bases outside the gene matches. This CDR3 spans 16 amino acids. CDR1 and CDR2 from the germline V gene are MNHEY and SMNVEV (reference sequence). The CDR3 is CASSSHPTGGNSPLHF. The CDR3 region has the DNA TGTGCCAGCAGTTCCCATCCGACAGGGGGCAACTCACCCCTCCACTTT.

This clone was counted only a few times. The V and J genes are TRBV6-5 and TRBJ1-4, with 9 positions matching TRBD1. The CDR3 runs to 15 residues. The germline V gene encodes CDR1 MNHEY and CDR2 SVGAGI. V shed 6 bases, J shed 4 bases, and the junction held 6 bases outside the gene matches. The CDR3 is CASRLSTGGNEKLFF. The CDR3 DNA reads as TGTGCCAGCAGGCTCTCGACAGGGGGTAATGAAAAACTGTTTTTT.